This T cell receptor (beta chain) was identified in a study of vaccination and CD4 T cells after COVID-19 (dated by TCRdb to the early 2020s). Describing the broader study: Every convalescent patient had a positive nasal swab PCR test for SARS-CoV-2, with mild disease in nine or ten patients and severe disease in one. Six males and four females were included in the convalescent cohort, with two Hispanic individuals, seven Caucasians, two Asians and one multiracial person represented. Participants got two doses of the Pfizer-BioNTech BNT162b2 vaccine (n=8) or two doses of the Moderna mRNA-1273 vaccine (n=2). Post-COVID blood samples from convalescent patients were collected a median of about 100 days after diagnosis, with a range of 35 to 161 days. Post-vaccine blood samples were collected a median of about 66 days after the second vaccine dose, ranging from roughly 12 to 250 days. Culture stimuli were overlapping spike peptide pools from SARS-CoV-2 and from the common cold coronaviruses HCoV-NL63, HCoV-OC43 and HCoV-229E. Control cultures used a CEFX viral epitope pool as positive control, an HIV-1 Nef peptide pool as negative control, or no peptide. The spike-specific CD4+ TCR repertoire was compared before and after mRNA vaccination in around ten COVID-19 convalescent patients and a handful of infection-naive healthy vaccine recipients.

The CDR3 sequence holds 14 residues, the cysteine and phenylalanine included. Only CDR3 DNA is held: 42 bases, read in frame from base 1. The germline V gene provides CDR1 MNHEY and CDR2 SVGEGT. Library prep was done by PCR. DNA from cultured CD4+ T cells underwent TCR sequencing with the Oncomine TCR Beta short-read assay at the Johns Hopkins FTIC core. The QIAamp micro DNA kit was used to extract genomic DNA from the cultured CD4+ T cells. Oncomine TCR Beta libraries from cultured CD4+ T cells were pooled with unique dual indexes and sequenced on an Illumina iSeq 100. The study's processing was this. Non-productive sequences were removed, and CDR3s that did not start with C, did not end with F or W, or were shorter than 7 amino acids were discarded. The MANAFEST web application identified antigen-specific clonotypes by comparing peptide-stimulated wells against reference wells and other culture wells. For a clone to be called positive, the clone needed an FDR below 0.05, an odds ratio above 5, and a productive frequency above 0.1% in at least two of three replicate wells. A clonotype was classed as cross-reactive if the clonotype showed significant expansion both in SARS-CoV-2 spike wells and in at least one common cold coronavirus spike condition. Similarity between CDR3 sequences was evaluated in R version 3.6.1 using Levenshtein distances (stringdist) and unrooted phylogenetic trees (ape). TCRdb's own reprocessing of the public reads used fastp at Q25 and MiXCR and kept productive beta chains. Under each unique CDR3 protein, matching rows form one entry showing the most common genes and DNA. TCRdb, not the authors, supplied the V and J calls. This sample holds over 10,000 distinct CDR3 sequences; about 47% were observed only once. The top ten hold roughly 30% of the sample.

The treatment or condition label for this specimen denotes: approximately 10-day PBMC culture with coronavirus spike peptide pools or control peptides (ViraFEST assay). To expand antigen-specific T cells with peptide pools and then pick out the expanded clonotypes through TCR sequencing, the study relied on the ViraFEST assay. Positive SARS-CoV-2 PCR tests in the convalescent patients dated from March to December 2020, before Alpha, Beta and Delta variants emerged in the United States. Over 1.5 million PBMCs per well were cultured in IMDM with roughly 5.5% human AB serum and roughly 10 IU/ml IL-2, plus 10 ug/ml peptide pools. Half of the culture medium was replaced with fresh IL-2-containing medium on days 3 and 7. After around 11 days of culture, CD4+ T cells were isolated by negative selection with the EasySep CD4+ T cell isolation kit. Ficoll-Paque Plus gradient centrifugation was used to isolate PBMCs from whole blood, and the isolated PBMCs were then either used fresh or cryopreserved at -140C. In general, triplicate wells were set up for every culture condition.

In the case of this clonotype: The specificity of this receptor is unknown. At one of its ends the junction is not consistent with the germline gene, which may arise from a read error.

Points the paper makes about the study in general: In convalescent patients, nearly all vaccine-specific clones (304 of 307) were found to be mono-reactive for SARS-CoV-2 spike rather than cross-reactive with common cold coronaviruses. In convalescent patients, a median approximately 90% of post-vaccine SARS-CoV-2-reactive clones were detected only after vaccination, suggesting vaccine-specific priming. Relatively few convalescent patients were included in the study, and early timepoints after natural infection were not analyzed. An increase in the median number of SARS-CoV-2-reactive clonotypes from around 20 after infection to a few dozen after vaccination was observed, but the change was not found to be significant.

This chain is built from TRBV6-2 or TRBV6-3 and TRBJ1-2, with the D gene not clear enough to name. The sequenced sample was CD4+ T cells from blood, cultured in vitro. This clonotype was obtained from a human donor who had recovered from COVID-19. The sequenced DNA is TGTGCCGGCAGCCTAGCGAACCAATATAATGGCTACACCTTC. It codes for CAGSLANQYNGYTF.